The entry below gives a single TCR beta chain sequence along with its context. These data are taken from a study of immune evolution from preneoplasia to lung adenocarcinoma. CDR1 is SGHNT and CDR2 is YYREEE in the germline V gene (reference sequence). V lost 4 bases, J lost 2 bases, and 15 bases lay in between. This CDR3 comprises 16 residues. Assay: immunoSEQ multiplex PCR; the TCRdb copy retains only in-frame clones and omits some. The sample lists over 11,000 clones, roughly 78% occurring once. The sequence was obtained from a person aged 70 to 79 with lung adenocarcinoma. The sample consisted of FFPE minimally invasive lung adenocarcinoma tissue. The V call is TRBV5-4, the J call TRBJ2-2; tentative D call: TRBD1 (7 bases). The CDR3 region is CASSGGTERNTGELFF. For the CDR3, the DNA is TGTGCCAGCAGCGGGGGGACAGAAAGAAACACCGGGGAGCTGTTTTTT.